This TCR beta chain was recovered during a study of CD8 T cells in ankylosing spondylitis. Whole-study results and caveats: In ankylosing spondylitis blood, a motif of roughly 8 highly homologous TCR beta variants appeared characteristic.

CDR1 and CDR2 from the germline V gene are SGHTA and FQGNSA. The CDR3 totals 15 residues. Trimming stripped 1 base from V and 4 bases from J, with 12 bases between. About this clonotype itself: Its antigen remains unidentified.

A quantitative 5'-RACE method, one with molecular barcodes, was used to make TCR beta libraries. Using its own MiXCR run on the 5' RACE reads, TCRdb lists one record per CDR3 protein. The sample lists some 130,000 distinct CDR3 sequences, roughly an eighth occurring once. V usage is TRBV7-2 and J usage is TRBJ2-3; D possibly uses TRBD1 or TRBD2 (5 bases each). The sample was blood, either unsorted or a sorted T cell fraction (not recorded which). This clonotype originated in a female donor with ankylosing spondylitis or in good health (not recorded which). The CDR3 nucleotides are TGTGCCAGCAGCTTAGGGGGCCCCGGGGCAGATACGCAGTATTTT. It specifies CASSLGGPGADTQYF. The full variable domain, with the rest looked up from reference TRBV7-2 and TRBJ2-3, is GAGVSQSPSNKVTEKGKDVELRCDPISGHTALYWYRQSLGQGLEFLIYFQGNSAPDKSGLPSDRFSAERTGGSVSTLTIQRTQQEDSAVYLCASSLGGPGADTQYFGPGTRLTVL.